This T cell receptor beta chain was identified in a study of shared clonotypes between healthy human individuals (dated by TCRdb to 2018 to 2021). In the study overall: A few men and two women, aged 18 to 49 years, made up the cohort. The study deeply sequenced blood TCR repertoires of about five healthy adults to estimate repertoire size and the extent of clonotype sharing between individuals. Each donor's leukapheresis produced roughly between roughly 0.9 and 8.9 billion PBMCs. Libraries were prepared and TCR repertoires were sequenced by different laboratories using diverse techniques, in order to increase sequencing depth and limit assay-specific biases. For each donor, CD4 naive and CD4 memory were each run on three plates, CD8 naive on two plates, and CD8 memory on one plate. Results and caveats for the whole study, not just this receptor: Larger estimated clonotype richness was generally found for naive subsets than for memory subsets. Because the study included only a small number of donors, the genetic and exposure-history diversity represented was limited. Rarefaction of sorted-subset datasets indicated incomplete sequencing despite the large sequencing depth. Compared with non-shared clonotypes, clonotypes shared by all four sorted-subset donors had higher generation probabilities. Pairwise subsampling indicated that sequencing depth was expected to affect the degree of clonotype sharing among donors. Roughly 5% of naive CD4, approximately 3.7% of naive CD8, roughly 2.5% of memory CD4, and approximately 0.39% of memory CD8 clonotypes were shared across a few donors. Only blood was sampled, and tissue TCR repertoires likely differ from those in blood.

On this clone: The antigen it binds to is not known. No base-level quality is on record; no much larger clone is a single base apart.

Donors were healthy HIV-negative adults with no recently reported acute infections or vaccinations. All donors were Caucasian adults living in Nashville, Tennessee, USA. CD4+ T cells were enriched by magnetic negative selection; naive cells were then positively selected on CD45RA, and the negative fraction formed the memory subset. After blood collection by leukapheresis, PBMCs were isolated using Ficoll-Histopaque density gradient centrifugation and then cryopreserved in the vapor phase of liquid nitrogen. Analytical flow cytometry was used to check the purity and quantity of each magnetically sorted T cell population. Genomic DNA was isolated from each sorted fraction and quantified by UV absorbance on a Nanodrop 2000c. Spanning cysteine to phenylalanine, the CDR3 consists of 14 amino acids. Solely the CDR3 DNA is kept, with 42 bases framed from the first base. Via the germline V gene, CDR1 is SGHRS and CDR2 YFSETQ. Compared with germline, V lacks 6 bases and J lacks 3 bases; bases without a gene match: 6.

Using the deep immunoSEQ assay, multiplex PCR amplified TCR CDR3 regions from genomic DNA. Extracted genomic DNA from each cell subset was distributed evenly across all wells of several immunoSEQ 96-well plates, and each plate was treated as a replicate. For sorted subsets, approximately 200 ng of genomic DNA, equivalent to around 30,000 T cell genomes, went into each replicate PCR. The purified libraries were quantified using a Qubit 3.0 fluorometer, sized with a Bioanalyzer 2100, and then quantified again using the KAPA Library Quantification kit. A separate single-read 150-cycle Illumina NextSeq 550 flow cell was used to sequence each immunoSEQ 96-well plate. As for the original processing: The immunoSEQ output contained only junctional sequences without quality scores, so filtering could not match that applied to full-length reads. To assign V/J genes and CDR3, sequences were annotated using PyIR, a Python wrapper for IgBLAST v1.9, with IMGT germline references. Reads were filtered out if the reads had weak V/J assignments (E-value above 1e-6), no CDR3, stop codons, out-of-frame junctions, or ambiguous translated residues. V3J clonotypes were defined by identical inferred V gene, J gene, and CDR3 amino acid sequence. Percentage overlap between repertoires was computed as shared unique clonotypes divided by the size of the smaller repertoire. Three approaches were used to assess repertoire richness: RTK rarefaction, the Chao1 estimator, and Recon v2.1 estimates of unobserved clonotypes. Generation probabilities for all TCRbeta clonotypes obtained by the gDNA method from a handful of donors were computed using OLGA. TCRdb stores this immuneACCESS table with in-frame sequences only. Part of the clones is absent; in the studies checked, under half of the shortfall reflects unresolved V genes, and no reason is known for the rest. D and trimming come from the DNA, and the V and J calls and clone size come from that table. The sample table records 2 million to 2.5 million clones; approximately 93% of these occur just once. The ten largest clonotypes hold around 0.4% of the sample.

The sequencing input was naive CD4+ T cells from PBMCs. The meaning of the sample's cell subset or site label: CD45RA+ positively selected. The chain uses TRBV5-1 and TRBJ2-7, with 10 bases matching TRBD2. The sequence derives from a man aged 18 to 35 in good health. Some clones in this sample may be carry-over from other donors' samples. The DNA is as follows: TGCGCCAGCACAGACCCTAGCGGGAGCTACGAGCAGTACTTC. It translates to CASTDPSGSYEQYF.